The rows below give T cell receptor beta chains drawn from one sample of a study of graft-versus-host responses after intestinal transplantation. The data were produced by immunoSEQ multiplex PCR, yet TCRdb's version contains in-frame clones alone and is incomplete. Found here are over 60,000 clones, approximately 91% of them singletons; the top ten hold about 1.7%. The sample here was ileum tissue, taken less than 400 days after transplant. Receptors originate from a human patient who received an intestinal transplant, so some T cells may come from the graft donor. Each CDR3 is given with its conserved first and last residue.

CDR3: CASTRTSGGTETQYF
J: TRBJ2-5
V: TRBV2

CDR3: CASSVGQTYEQYF
J: TRBJ2-7
V: TRBV11-3

CDR3: CASSLLGMAKNIQYF
J: TRBJ2-4
V: TRBV5-6

CDR3: CASSSNYNSPLHF
J: TRBJ1-6
V: TRBV6-1

CDR3: CASSLQRTGYGYTF
J: TRBJ1-2
V: TRBV27

CDR3: CASSIGTLEAFF
J: TRBJ1-1
V: TRBV19

CDR3: CASSFWGHSTPGGDSTYEQYF
J: TRBJ2-7
V: TRBV28

CDR3: CASSPDSFTDTQYF
J: TRBJ2-3
V: TRBV9

CDR3: CASSQAAGGVDEQYF
J: TRBJ2-7
V: TRBV4-1

CDR3: CASRLPLGTGGRREQYF
J: TRBJ2-7
V: TRBV28

CDR3: CASSLEAEGEQFF
J: TRBJ2-1
V: TRBV7-2

CDR3: CATSRDRLQETQYF
J: TRBJ2-5
V: TRBV15

CDR3: CASSARTGEGGYTF
J: TRBJ1-2
V: TRBV6-4

CDR3: CAARRVVGYGYTF
J: TRBJ1-2
V: TRBV6-5

CDR3: CASSPFWTSGGANEQFF
J: TRBJ2-1
V: TRBV14

CDR3: CASSQDIAGASYNEQFF
J: TRBJ2-1
V: TRBV4-1

CDR3: CASSSGPRDATDTQYF
J: TRBJ2-3
V: TRBV5-1

CDR3: CASSPPATPNEKLFF
J: TRBJ1-4
V: TRBV18

CDR3: CASSYRGRTEAFF
J: TRBJ1-1
V: TRBV6-5

CDR3: CASSGGEVEWETQYF
J: TRBJ2-5
V: TRBV9

CDR3: CASSAGTAQETQYF
J: TRBJ2-5
V: TRBV5-1

CDR3: CASRLRYSNQPQHF
J: TRBJ1-5
V: TRBV28

CDR3: CASSVETGGYNEQFF
J: TRBJ2-1
V: TRBV6-1

CDR3: CASSPWDILTLTSGNTIYF
J: TRBJ1-3
V: TRBV19

CDR3: CASSQDSGSYNEQFF
J: TRBJ2-1
V: TRBV4-2

CDR3: CASSLELVQTQYF
J: TRBJ2-5
V: TRBV7-7

CDR3: CASSNFGTDTQYF
J: TRBJ2-3
V: TRBV7-9

CDR3: CASSLDSGASYEQYF
J: TRBJ2-7
V: TRBV5-1

CDR3: CASSFRQELFF
J: TRBJ2-2
V: TRBV11-2

CDR3: CSVEGDSWQETQYF
J: TRBJ2-5
V: TRBV29-1

CDR3: CASSRTSGRSGTDTQYF
J: TRBJ2-3
V: TRBV2

CDR3: CASSQVGTRPNEQFF
J: TRBJ2-1
V: TRBV4-2

CDR3: CASSQGRRDYEQYF
J: TRBJ2-7
V: TRBV4-1

CDR3: CASRELTTGYSGNTIYF
J: TRBJ1-3
V: TRBV6-1

CDR3: CASSEGAEQYF
J: TRBJ2-7
V: TRBV10-2

CDR3: CASSEGAGSGNTIYF
J: TRBJ1-3
V: TRBV6-1

CDR3: CASSVAGGPGTQYF
J: TRBJ2-3
V: TRBV5-1

CDR3: CASSYASGTPTGELFF
J: TRBJ2-2
V: TRBV6-6

CDR3: CASSSPPGQGMNTEAFF
J: TRBJ1-1
V: TRBV11-1

CDR3: CASSPSQGDGQETQYF
J: TRBJ2-5
V: TRBV27

CDR3: CASSGLGAVDTQYF
J: TRBJ2-3
V: TRBV2

CDR3: CASSQSKGRGHYEQYF
J: TRBJ2-7
V: TRBV23-1

CDR3: CASRDTTNEKLFF
J: TRBJ1-4
V: TRBV19

CDR3: CASSFLSAVQPQHF
J: TRBJ1-5
V: TRBV28

CDR3: CASSLVGLAMVGEQYF
J: TRBJ2-7
V: TRBV5-1

CDR3: CASSLSGRNTGELFF
J: TRBJ2-2
V: TRBV7-3